What follows are 5 T cell receptor beta chains derived from one specimen sequenced in a study of cytomegalovirus exposure and HLA in healthy donors. The PCR ran on 60 Vbeta and 13 Jbeta primers. Some clones are missing from TCRdb's copy, which holds only in-frame ones; the method was immunoSEQ multiplex PCR. The sample records about 98,000 clones, under 70% being singletons. The source material was PBMCs. These receptors were obtained from a man over 45 in good health and CMV-seronegative.

The rearrangement uses TRBV2 and TRBJ1-2, with D uncertain. Trimming left V 6 bases short and J 0 bases short, with 11 bases between. Germline CDR1 SNHLY, CDR2 FYNNEI. The CDR3 loop spans 14 amino acids. CDR3 region: CASRPERTNYGYTF. CDR3 in DNA: TGTGCCAGCAGACCCGAGAGGACTAACTATGGCTACACCTTC. Variable domain in full (rest from reference TRBV2 and TRBJ1-2): EPEVTQTPSHQVTQMGQEVILRCVPISNHLYFYWYRQILGQKVEFLVSFYNNEISEKSEIFDDQFSVERPDGSNFTLKIRSTKLEDSAMYFCASRPERTNYGYTFGSGTRLTVV.

The chain is built from TRBV19 and TRBJ2-7; 7 bases line up with TRBD2. CDR1 LNHDA and CDR2 SQIVND come from the germline V gene (reference sequence). The V segment lost 9 bases and the J segment 0 bases; nucleotides outside the gene matches: 8. This CDR3 region has 14 residues. CDR3 nucleotides: TGTGCCAGCCGTCAAGCGGGGAGCTCCTACGAGCAGTACTTC. It yields the protein CASRQAGSSYEQYF.

This chain connects TRBV7-9 to TRBJ1-3; 8 nucleotides align to TRBD1. Germline V gene lookup returns CDR1 SEHNR and CDR2 FQNEAQ (reference sequence). The CDR3 has 14 residues. The V gene end was trimmed by 5 bases and the J gene end by 8 bases; junction bases not matched to a gene: 8. This CDR3 reads CASSERQGTDTIYF. The CDR3 coding sequence is TGTGCCAGCAGCGAGAGACAGGGGACGGACACCATATATTTT.

V gene TRBV28 combines with J gene TRBJ1-1, with 10 bases matching TRBD1. Germline-derived CDR1 and CDR2 are MDHEN and SYDVKM. Trimming removed 7 bases from V and 2 bases from J; junction bases left unmatched: 7. The length of the CDR3 is 15 residues. The DNA for the CDR3 is TGTGCCAGCACGTCCCGGGACAGGGGCAACACTGAAGCTTTCTTT. As protein: CASTSRDRGNTEAFF.

The DNA of the CDR3 is TGTGCCAGTAGTAGGCAGGTCACCGGGGAGCTGTTTTTT. Translating gives CASSRQVTGELFF. This rearrangement joins TRBV19 to TRBJ2-2; D gene unclear. The CDR3 has 13 residues. V was clipped by 4 bases and J by 4 bases, with 7 bases between them. Per germline, CDR1 LNHDA and CDR2 SQIVND (reference sequence).